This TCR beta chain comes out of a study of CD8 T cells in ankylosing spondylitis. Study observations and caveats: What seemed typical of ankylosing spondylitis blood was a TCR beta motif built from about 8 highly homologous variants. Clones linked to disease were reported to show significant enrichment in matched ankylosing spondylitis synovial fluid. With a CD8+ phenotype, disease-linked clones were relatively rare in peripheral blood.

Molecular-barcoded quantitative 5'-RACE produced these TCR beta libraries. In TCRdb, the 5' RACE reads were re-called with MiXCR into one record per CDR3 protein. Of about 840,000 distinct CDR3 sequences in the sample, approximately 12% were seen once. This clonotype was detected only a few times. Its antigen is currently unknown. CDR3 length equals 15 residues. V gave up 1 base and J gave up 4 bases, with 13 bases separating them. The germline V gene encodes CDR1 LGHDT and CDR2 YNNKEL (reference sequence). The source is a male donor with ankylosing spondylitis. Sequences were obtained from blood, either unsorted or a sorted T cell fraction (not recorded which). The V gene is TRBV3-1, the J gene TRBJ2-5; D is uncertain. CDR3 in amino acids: CASSQGSYSGETQYF. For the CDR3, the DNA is TGTGCCAGCAGCCAAGGAAGCTATAGTGGAGAGACCCAGTACTTC.